Listed here are 15 T cell receptor beta chains from one sample, sequenced in a study of blood T cells in healthy people across ages. Combining a sample-barcoded 5' primer with a J-beta primer mix, a second PCR ran for about 7 to 12 cycles. TCRdb passed the 5' RACE reads through MiXCR, listing each CDR3 protein once. This table holds 1.5 million to 2 million distinct CDR3 sequences, almost 35% found once. The specimen was blood. These receptors were obtained from a woman aged 30 to 39 in good health.

V is TRBV6-1 and J is TRBJ1-5, with 7 nucleotides matching TRBD1. The CDR3 consists of 15 residues. V gave up 2 bases and J gave up 1 base; unmatched junction bases: 2. The V gene's germline CDR1 is MNHNS and CDR2 SASEGT. CDR3 sequence: CASSEHRGSNQPQHF. The CDR3 DNA reads as TGTGCCAGCAGTGAACACAGGGGAAGCAATCAGCCCCAGCATTTT.

The rearrangement uses TRBV10-3 and TRBJ2-2, with 9 bases lining up with TRBD2. Germline V CDR1 and CDR2: ENHRY, SYGVKD. V lost 3 bases, J lost 1 base, and 6 bases stayed unmatched. This CDR3 comprises 17 residues. The CDR3 DNA reads TGTGCCATCAGTGATATAGCGGGGGTGCTGAACACCGGGGAGCTGTTTTTT. It encodes CAISDIAGVLNTGELFF.

The rearrangement joins TRBV4-1 to TRBJ2-7; D is possibly TRBD1 (5 bases). CDR1 is MGHRA and CDR2 is YSYEKL in the germline V gene. This CDR3 is 16 amino acids long. V gave up 0 bases and J gave up 1 base, with 13 bases separating them. CDR3: CASSQEGGKGSYEQYF. CDR3 in DNA: TGCGCCAGCAGCCAAGAAGGTGGTAAGGGGTCCTACGAGCAGTACTTC.

This clonotype was seen only a few times. The rearrangement joins TRBV4-1 to TRBJ2-3; the match to TRBD1 covers 11 bases. Germline CDR1 and CDR2: MGHRA and YSYEKL. The CDR3 has 17 amino acids. V dropped 1 base and J dropped 3; count of bases not matched to a gene: 6. The CDR3 loop is CASSQVGQGAVTDTQYF. The CDR3 DNA is TGCGCCAGCAGCCAAGTCGGACAGGGGGCAGTAACAGATACGCAGTATTTT.

This sequence joins TRBV6-5 and TRBJ2-1; D possibly corresponds to TRBD2 (6 bases). The length of the CDR3 is 14 residues. CDR1 and CDR2 (germline): MNHEY, SVGAGI. The V gene lost 0 bases and the J gene lost 10 bases, with 13 bases spanning the gap. DNA for the CDR3: TGTGCCAGCAGTTACTCCGAGGACTACCCAGAGCAGTTCTTC. Translating gives CASSYSEDYPEQFF.

The count of this clonotype is one. An end of the junction differs from the germline gene, which may be a read error. J is TRBJ2-7 and V is TRBV3-1; 7 positions agree with TRBD2. There are 16 residues in the CDR3. Germline values: CDR1 LGHDT, CDR2 YNNKEL (reference sequence). The DNA of the CDR3 is TGTGCCAGCTGCCAAGAGTGGGAGGGGAGCTCCTACGAGCAGTACTTC. As protein: CASCQEWEGSSYEQYF.

In its sample, this clonotype was seen a few times. The V gene is TRBV4-1, the J gene TRBJ2-3; D is ambiguous. The CDR3 has 15 residues. Germline V gives CDR1 MGHRA, CDR2 YSYEKL. The V end was cut by 1 base, the J end by 9 bases, with 17 bases between. CDR3 in amino acids: CASSQVPPRLGTQYF. The DNA for the CDR3 is TGCGCCAGCAGCCAAGTGCCCCCACGGCTGGGCACGCAGTATTTT.

V gene TRBV6-2 or TRBV6-3 combines with J gene TRBJ2-5; 8 bases are a match to TRBD2. Unmatched junction bases numbered 12, after V lost 4 bases and J lost 11 bases. The germline V gene encodes CDR1 MNHEY and CDR2 SVGEGT. This CDR3 comprises 14 residues. In nucleotides, the CDR3 is TGTGCCAGCAGTTGCGGGACTAGGGGGATTGAGCAGTACTTC. It codes for CASSCGTRGIEQYF.

This clonotype was detected only a few times. The junction and the germline gene differ at one end; a read error may be behind it. J is TRBJ2-7 and V is TRBV7-9, with D possibly being TRBD1 or TRBD2 (6 bases each). Germline CDR1 is SEHNR and CDR2 is FQNEAQ (reference sequence). The CDR3 is 14 residues long. CDR3 in DNA: TGTGCCAGCACCTTAAGCGGAGGGGGGTACGAGCAGTACTTC. Protein sequence: CASTLSGGGYEQYF.

This sequence joins TRBV9 and TRBJ2-1, with 16 bases matching TRBD2. The CDR3 is 17 amino acids. The germline CDR1 and CDR2 sequences are SGDLS and YYNGEE. V dropped 0 bases and J dropped 9; count of bases not matched to a gene: 6. CDR3 protein: CASSVGGLAGGPGEQFF. In DNA, the CDR3 is TGTGCCAGCAGCGTAGGGGGACTAGCGGGGGGGCCGGGTGAGCAGTTCTTC.

This clonotype was seen more than once but under ten times. The J gene is TRBJ2-1, the V gene TRBV7-9, with D tentatively TRBD1 or TRBD2 (6 bases each). Trimming stripped 3 bases from V and 6 bases from J, with 15 bases between. CDR1 SEHNR and CDR2 FQNEAQ come from the germline V gene (reference sequence). This CDR3 comprises 15 residues. Here the CDR3 DNA reads TGTGCCAGCAGCTTTAGTAGGGGGAGGAGCAATGAGCAGTTCTTC. Translation: CASSFSRGRSNEQFF.

This chain links TRBV6-6 with TRBJ1-2; the match to TRBD1 covers 7 bases. The CDR3 runs to 14 residues. Germline trimming cut 2 bases from V and 1 base from J; bases unmatched to any gene: 1. The germline CDR1 and CDR2 sequences are MNHNY and SVGAGI (reference sequence). CDR3 sequence: CASSYDRDNYGYTF. The CDR3 DNA follows: TGTGCCAGCAGTTACGACAGGGATAACTATGGCTACACCTTC.

The sample holds many counts of this clonotype. V and J are TRBV27 and TRBJ2-1; 8 positions agree with TRBD2. Losses at the gene ends were 7 bases for V and 3 bases for J; bases not matched to a gene: 8. The CDR3 is 15 amino acids. The germline V gene has CDR1 MNHEY and CDR2 SMNVEV (reference sequence). The CDR3 DNA is TGTGCCAGCACCACCGGGACTAGTGGCTACAATGAGCAGTTCTTC. This sequence encodes CASTTGTSGYNEQFF.

A few counts support this clonotype. The chain uses TRBV6-1 and TRBJ2-2, with 10 bases aligning to TRBD1. The CDR3 sequence is 15 residues long. Trimming removed 5 bases from V and 3 bases from J; junction bases left unmatched: 3. Per germline, CDR1 MNHNS and CDR2 SASEGT. The CDR3 spells CASSRTGGYTGELFF. The CDR3, as DNA: TGTGCCAGCAGTAGGACAGGGGGGTACACCGGGGAGCTGTTTTTT.

V usage is TRBV9 and J usage is TRBJ1-4, with TRBD1 identical over 8 bases. Germline CDR1 reads SGDLS; CDR2 reads YYNGEE. The V segment lost 3 bases and the J segment 8 bases; nucleotides outside the gene matches: 9. The CDR3 has 15 residues. The CDR3 DNA reads as TGTGCCAGCAGCGCGGCGGACAGGGCTGACGAAAAACTGTTTTTT. Its translation: CASSAADRADEKLFF.